The rows below give T cell receptor beta chains drawn from one sample of a study of blood T cell repertoires in COVID-19. The repertoire was sequenced with immunoSEQ multiplex PCR; TCRdb's copy has only in-frame clones and lacks some. This sample yields 200,000 to 250,000 clones, of which 86% are seen a single time; approximately 2% belongs to the top ten. Sequenced input: PBMCs or T cells enriched from blood (not recorded which). Every receptor here comes from a woman aged 45-60 years who had recovered from COVID-19. CDR3s include the opening cysteine and the closing phenylalanine or tryptophan. A D gene is named only where the DNA matches it firmly. Clone size is shown for a subset of rows, as once, few, many or a class of expanded clone.

TRBJ1-2,.,TRBV3-1/TRBV3-2,TRBD1,CASSPQGASGYTF,TGTGCCAGCAGCCCACAGGGGGCGAGCGGCTACACCTTC
TRBJ2-1,.,TRBV19,.,CASSLYSYNEQFF,TGTGCCAGTAGCCTTTACTCCTACAATGAGCAGTTCTTC
TRBJ2-5,.,TRBV6-5,.,CASSRGETQYF,TGTGCCAGCAGTCGAGGGGAGACCCAGTACTTC
TRBJ2-1,.,TRBV18,TRBD1,CASSPGQGRGENEQFF,TGTGCCAGCTCACCGGGACAGGGTCGGGGTGAGAATGAGCAGTTCTTC
TRBJ2-3,.,TRBV11-3,.,CASSLAADTQYF,TGTGCCAGCAGCTTAGCGGCAGATACGCAGTATTTT
TRBJ2-1,few,TRBV6-1,.,CASSEAGGSYNEQFF,TGTGCCAGCAGTGAAGCAGGGGGCTCCTACAATGAGCAGTTCTTC
TRBJ2-7,.,TRBV6-6,.,CASGPVYTSYEQYF,TGTGCCAGCGGTCCCGTATATACTTCCTACGAGCAGTACTTC
TRBJ2-7,.,TRBV6-1,TRBD2,CASSALDVWAARGGRDEQYF,TGTGCCAGCAGTGCCCTCGATGTTTGGGCGGCGCGGGGGGGCCGGGACGAGCAGTACTTC
TRBJ2-3,.,TRBV3-1/TRBV3-2,TRBD2,CASSRLAYSTDTQYF,TGTGCCAGCAGCCGACTAGCGTATAGCACAGATACGCAGTATTTT
TRBJ2-2,.,TRBV2,.,CASSEWEAGELFF,TGTGCCAGCAGTGAGTGGGAGGCCGGGGAGCTGTTTTTT
TRBJ1-1,.,TRBV2,TRBD1,CASSEETGEVTEAFF,TGTGCCAGCAGTGAGGAGACAGGGGAGGTCACTGAAGCTTTCTTT
TRBJ2-2,.,TRBV29-1,TRBD1,CSVWDRGTGELFF,TGCAGCGTTTGGGACAGGGGCACCGGGGAGCTGTTTTTT
TRBJ2-1,.,TRBV29-1,TRBD1,CSVEQGVSEQFF,TGCAGCGTTGAGCAGGGGGTGAGTGAGCAGTTCTTC
TRBJ2-7,many,TRBV4-2,.,CASSQEMGRPQQYF,TGTGCCAGCAGCCAAGAAATGGGGCGGCCGCAGCAGTACTTC
TRBJ2-3,once,TRBV14,.,CASSPRTTGSTDTQYF,TGTGCCAGCAGTCCAAGAACGACTGGGAGCACAGATACGCAGTATTTT
TRBJ2-2,.,TRBV21-1,.,CASGLAGLDFENTGELFF,TGTGCCAGCGGGTTGGCAGGACTAGATTTCGAGAACACCGGGGAGCTGTTTTTT
TRBJ2-1,.,TRBV28,.,CAITGQFYNEQFF,TGTGCCATCACCGGACAGTTTTACAATGAGCAGTTCTTC
TRBJ1-1,.,TRBV3-1/TRBV3-2,.,CASSQALANTEAFF,TGTGCCAGCAGCCAGGCCCTAGCGAACACTGAAGCTTTCTTT
TRBJ1-2,.,TRBV19,TRBD1,CASSNGDRSIYGYTF,TGTGCCAGTAGTAACGGGGACAGGTCCATCTATGGCTACACCTTC
TRBJ1-5,.,TRBV7-6,.,CASSLAPLGSNQPQHF,TGTGCCAGCAGCTTAGCGCCACTAGGTAGCAATCAGCCCCAGCATTTT